The rows below give T cell receptor beta chains drawn from one sample of a study of spatial heterogeneity in lung cancer. TCRdb re-called the 5' RACE reads through MiXCR, storing one row per CDR3 protein. The table shows under 40,000 distinct CDR3 sequences, with around 5.2% occurring only once. The sequenced sample was PBMCs, obtained at surgery. The receptors derive from a female donor with early-stage non-small cell lung cancer. The CDR3 runs from the conserved cysteine through the conserved F or W. The D gene is left open where the match is weak. Clone size is stated in some rows and not others, as once, few, many or a class when expanded.

15	.	TRBJ2-7	.	TRBV5-1	CASSPGQSSSYEQYF	TGCGCCAGCAGCCCAGGACAGTCGAGCTCCTACGAGCAGTACTTC
15	.	TRBJ2-1	TRBD2	TRBV7-8	CASSFRAGAGNEQFF	TGTGCCAGCAGCTTCAGAGCGGGGGCCGGCAATGAGCAGTTCTTC
15	.	TRBJ2-6	.	TRBV7-9	CASRDLRSGANVLTF	TGTGCCAGCAGAGATCTGCGATCTGGGGCCAACGTCCTGACTTTC
14	many	TRBJ1-2	.	TRBV14	CASSQDSAGLGYTF	TGTGCCAGCAGCCAAGATTCGGCGGGGCTCGGCTACACCTTC
17	few	TRBJ1-2	.	TRBV6-1	CASSDDGGMTVQRGYTF	TGTGCCAGCAGTGACGATGGAGGGATGACTGTCCAACGTGGCTACACCTTC
14	many	TRBJ1-1	.	TRBV9	CASSVSFLDTEAFF	TGTGCCAGCAGCGTAAGTTTTCTGGACACTGAAGCTTTCTTT
17	few	TRBJ2-3	TRBD2	TRBV6-5	CASSYGGSGGAADTQYF	TGTGCCAGCAGTTACGGCGGTAGCGGGGGGGCGGCAGATACGCAGTATTTT
14	.	TRBJ2-5	TRBD2	TRBV19	CASSAGTSGPVQYF	TGTGCCAGTAGTGCCGGGACTAGCGGCCCGGTCCAGTACTTC
15	.	TRBJ1-5	TRBD1	TRBV2	CASSPQTGCGQPQHF	TGTGCCAGCAGTCCCCAGACAGGGTGTGGGCAGCCCCAGCATTTT
12	many	TRBJ1-1	.	TRBV5-1	CASSLDRQQAFF	TGCGCCAGCAGCTTGGACCGACAGCAAGCTTTCTTT
16	many	TRBJ2-3	.	TRBV10-3	CAISDTGGSYTDTQYF	TGTGCCATCAGTGATACGGGGGGCTCGTACACAGATACGCAGTATTTT
15	few	TRBJ2-1	TRBD2	TRBV20-1	CSARSGPSSYNEQFF	TGCAGTGCTCGTAGCGGGCCGAGCTCCTACAATGAGCAGTTCTTC
13	many	TRBJ2-5	.	TRBV20-1	CSAILAGQETQYF	TGCAGTGCTATTTTGGCAGGCCAAGAGACCCAGTACTTC
10	.	TRBJ2-7	.	TRBV20-1	CSALTYEQYF	TGCAGTGCTCTTACCTACGAGCAGTACTTC
15	many	TRBJ2-2	TRBD1	TRBV6-1	CARARDRGPGGELFF	TGTGCCAGAGCCCGGGACAGGGGGCCTGGCGGGGAGCTGTTTTTT
13	many	TRBJ2-5	.	TRBV12-3/TRBV12-4	CASSLGTPRAQYF	TGTGCCAGCAGTTTGGGCACCCCAAGGGCCCAGTACTTC
18	many	TRBJ2-1	.	TRBV12-2	CASRLRGQGFYEGNEQFF	TGTGCAAGTCGCTTACGGGGACAGGGTTTTTATGAAGGGAATGAGCAGTTCTTC
14	.	TRBJ2-3	.	TRBV9	CASAKGDAADTQYF	TGTGCCAGCGCCAAAGGGGACGCGGCAGATACGCAGTATTTT
12	many	TRBJ2-5	.	TRBV7-2	CASTLAGETQYF	TGTGCCAGCACCCTAGCCGGGGAGACCCAGTACTTC
21	many	TRBJ1-2	.	TRBV20-1	CSARGFTGTKNLEEPNYGYTF	TGCAGTGCTAGAGGATTTACGGGGACCAAAAACCTGGAAGAACCTAACTATGGCTACACCTTC
13	many	TRBJ2-5	.	TRBV6-1	CASSEIVGETQYF	TGTGCCAGCAGTGAAATCGTGGGAGAGACCCAGTACTTC
13	many	TRBJ2-7	TRBD2	TRBV20-1	CSASWGGAYEQYF	TGCAGTGCTAGTTGGGGGGGAGCCTACGAGCAGTACTTC
13	many	TRBJ2-1	.	TRBV27	CATAPGEADEQFF	TGTGCCACCGCGCCCGGGGAAGCGGATGAGCAGTTCTTC
16	.	TRBJ1-5	.	TRBV20-1	CSARPGEGTLNQPQHF	TGCAGTGCTAGACCCGGTGAGGGGACACTCAATCAGCCCCAGCATTTT
18	few	TRBJ1-2	.	TRBV6-2/TRBV6-3	CASTNNPPGMLVSYGYTF	TGTGCCAGCACCAATAATCCCCCAGGGATGCTCGTCAGCTATGGCTACACCTTC
15	many	TRBJ2-3	.	TRBV5-5	CASSQFGSSTDTQYF	TGTGCCAGCAGCCAGTTTGGGTCTAGCACAGATACGCAGTATTTT
15	.	TRBJ1-5	TRBD1	TRBV10-3	CAISDTNRGHQPQHF	TGTGCCATCAGTGACACCAACAGGGGGCATCAGCCCCAGCATTTT
14	.	TRBJ1-2	.	TRBV10-3	CAISGQAGIHGYTF	TGTGCCATCAGTGGACAGGCGGGAATCCATGGCTACACCTTC
15	.	TRBJ2-3	.	TRBV29-1	CSVDPVFAGKGTQYF	TGCAGCGTCGACCCCGTATTCGCGGGGAAAGGTACGCAGTATTTT
13	few	TRBJ1-1	TRBD1	TRBV2	CASSVDRDTEAFF	TGTGCCAGCAGTGTTGACAGGGACACTGAAGCTTTCTTT
15	.	TRBJ1-5	.	TRBV20-1	CSARGHTGGNQPQHF	TGCAGTGCTAGAGGTCACACAGGAGGCAATCAGCCCCAGCATTTT
12	many	TRBJ1-1	.	TRBV20-1	CSANRGSTEAFF	TGCAGTGCGAACAGAGGATCCACTGAAGCTTTCTTT
14	many	TRBJ2-5	TRBD2	TRBV2	CASIRSGGGETQYF	TGTGCCAGCATCCGCAGCGGGGGAGGGGAGACCCAGTACTTC
15	.	TRBJ1-5	TRBD1	TRBV20-1	CSARDRLTGDQPQHF	TGCAGTGCTAGAGATCGATTAACAGGGGACCAGCCCCAGCATTTT
16	.	TRBJ2-5	TRBD2	TRBV6-2/TRBV6-3	CASSYLAGDMKETQYF	TGTGCCAGCAGTTACCTAGCGGGAGATATGAAAGAGACCCAGTACTTC
16	.	TRBJ2-2	.	TRBV5-1	CASSVNRGGDTGELFF	TGCGCCAGCAGCGTAAACAGGGGAGGAGACACCGGGGAGCTGTTTTTT
14	few	TRBJ1-1	.	TRBV2	CASSEYRAIPEAFF	TGTGCCAGCAGTGAATATAGGGCTATCCCTGAAGCTTTCTTT
15	many	TRBJ2-2	.	TRBV5-6	CASSFSGPNTGELFF	TGTGCCAGCAGCTTTTCAGGGCCTAACACCGGGGAGCTGTTTTTT
13	many	TRBJ2-1	TRBD1	TRBV6-1	CASRVEQGTEQFF	TGTGCCAGCAGAGTAGAACAGGGGACTGAGCAGTTCTTC
14	many	TRBJ2-7	.	TRBV11-2	CASSPLGGAYEQYF	TGTGCCAGCAGCCCTCTTGGAGGGGCCTACGAGCAGTACTTC
15	many	TRBJ1-2	.	TRBV4-2	CASSQDEGVDYGYTF	TGTGCCAGCAGCCAGGACGAGGGAGTGGACTATGGCTACACCTTC
13	many	TRBJ2-3	TRBD1	TRBV29-1	CSAPDRGRRTQYF	TGCAGCGCTCCGGACAGGGGACGGCGTACGCAGTATTTT
13	many	TRBJ2-7	.	TRBV4-2	CASSPPAEYEQYF	TGTGCCAGCAGCCCCCCGGCGGAATACGAGCAGTACTTC
14	many	TRBJ1-2	TRBD1	TRBV20-1	CSARGTGGGYGYTF	TGCAGTGCTAGGGGGACAGGGGGTGGCTATGGCTACACCTTC
16	.	TRBJ2-3	.	TRBV9	CASSVDTGLTTDTQYF	TGTGCCAGCAGCGTCGACACGGGACTGACCACAGATACGCAGTATTTT
13	.	TRBJ2-2	.	TRBV20-1	CSAREMKTGELFF	TGCAGTGCTAGAGAAATGAAGACCGGGGAGCTGTTTTTT
15	.	TRBJ1-3	.	TRBV27	CASQQDRTSGNTIYF	TGTGCCAGCCAACAAGACAGGACCTCTGGAAACACCATATATTTT
15	many	TRBJ2-6	.	TRBV5-1	CASSREVAGANVLTF	TGCGCCAGCAGCCGCGAAGTGGCTGGGGCCAACGTCCTGACTTTC
15	many	TRBJ1-5	.	TRBV2	CASTKDRSGNQPQHF	TGTGCCAGCACCAAAGACAGGAGCGGCAATCAGCCCCAGCATTTT
13	many	TRBJ1-3	.	TRBV7-3	CASSRPEANTIYF	TGTGCCAGCAGTCGGCCCGAGGCAAACACCATATATTTT
14	.	TRBJ1-2	.	TRBV6-2/TRBV6-3	CASSPQGRHYGYTF	TGTGCCAGCAGTCCGCAGGGGAGGCACTATGGCTACACCTTC
12	few	TRBJ2-7	.	TRBV4-2	CASSQDKDEQYF	TGTGCCAGCAGCCAAGACAAGGACGAGCAGTACTTC
15	many	TRBJ2-7	TRBD1	TRBV7-9	CASVFGTAKTYEQYF	TGTGCCAGCGTGTTTGGGACAGCTAAAACCTACGAGCAGTACTTC
13	.	TRBJ2-5	.	TRBV6-2/TRBV6-3	CASSYRRVETQYF	TGTGCCAGCAGTTACCGGCGGGTAGAGACCCAGTACTTC
15	many	TRBJ1-1	.	TRBV11-3	CASSLDPVQGTEAFF	TGTGCCAGCAGCTTAGATCCCGTTCAGGGCACTGAAGCTTTCTTT
19	.	TRBJ2-1	.	TRBV12-3/TRBV12-4	CASSFLASPGQRTYNEQFF	TGTGCCAGCAGTTTCTTGGCTTCCCCTGGGCAAAGGACCTACAATGAGCAGTTCTTC
16	many	TRBJ1-6	.	TRBV6-5	CASKSTGPAENSPLHF	TGTGCCAGCAAGTCAACAGGGCCCGCAGAGAATTCACCCCTCCACTTT